The 20 T cell receptor beta chains below come from one sample, sequenced in a study of T cell responses to AZD1222 COVID-19 vaccine. Measured with immunoSEQ multiplex PCR; TCRdb has only the in-frame clones, and not every one. The table lists around 73,000 clones, approximately 89% of them singletons. Specimen: peripheral blood, collected 28 days after the second AZD1222 dose. The receptors derive from an adult who received the AZD1222 COVID-19 vaccine.

The V gene is TRBV24-1, the J gene TRBJ1-1; no definite D call. Trimming left V 3 bases short and J 2 bases short, with 3 bases between. The CDR3 is 12 amino acids. In germline, CDR1 is KGHDR, CDR2 SFDVKD. As DNA, the CDR3 is TGTGCCACCAGTGATCCAAACACTGAAGCTTTCTTT. The encoded protein is CATSDPNTEAFF.

The chain recombines TRBV5-1 with TRBJ1-6, with a tentative D call TRBD1 (6 bases). The CDR3 totals 18 residues. The germline V and J ends were trimmed by 3 bases and 7 bases, with 23 bases remaining between them. Germline V lookup: CDR1 SGHRS, CDR2 YFSETQ. The CDR3: CASSSYLTGTLRNSPLHF. Written as DNA, the CDR3 is TGCGCCAGCAGCTCTTACCTAACAGGGACGCTTAGGAATTCACCCCTCCACTTT.

This clone has just one count. This rearrangement joins TRBV9 to TRBJ2-7, with 13 bases identical to TRBD2. The J segment lost 9 bases and the V segment lost 4 bases, leaving 10 bases of the junction unmatched. The CDR3 length is 15 residues. Germline CDR1 SGDLS, CDR2 YYNGEE. The CDR3, as DNA: TGTGCCAGCAGCACGGGGACTAGCGGGGAGGTCGCGCAGTACTTC. Translating it yields CASSTGTSGEVAQYF. The full variable domain, completed using reference TRBV9 and TRBJ2-7, is DSGVTQTPKHLITATGQRVTLRCSPRSGDLSVYWYQQSLDQGLQFLIQYYNGEERAKGNILERFSAQQFPDLHSELNLSSLELGDSALYFCASSTGTSGEVAQYFGPGTRLTVT.

The chain couples TRBV6-5 to TRBJ1-3, with 7 positions matching TRBD1. Germline V gene data show CDR1 as MNHEY and CDR2 as SVGAGI. With 0 bases clipped from V and 6 bases from J, the junction kept 8 bases outside the gene matches. The CDR3 covers 16 residues. CDR3 amino acids: CASSYSSTGLENTIYF. The CDR3 coding sequence is TGTGCCAGCAGTTACTCATCGACAGGGTTAGAAAACACCATATATTTT.

This clone was observed a single time. The V and J genes are TRBV5-1 and TRBJ2-1; 8 bases align to TRBD2. The CDR3 consists of 13 residues. After removal of 7 bases from V and 9 bases from J, the junction contained 9 bases not matched to a gene. Per germline, CDR1 SGHRS and CDR2 YFSETQ. The CDR3 DNA reads as TGCGCCAGCTCCCGGGAGGGGGGCGGTGAGCAGTTCTTC. Translating gives CASSREGGGEQFF.

The chain combines TRBV20-1 with TRBJ2-1; TRBD2 matches 11 bases. This CDR3 comprises 16 residues. J was trimmed by 6 bases and V by 3 bases; bases with no gene match: 10. CDR1 and CDR2 (germline): DFQATT, SNEGSKA (reference sequence). The CDR3 sequence is CSASSLASGRSNEQFF. CDR3 nucleotides: TGCAGTGCTAGTAGTTTGGCTAGCGGGAGGAGCAATGAGCAGTTCTTC.

The chain carries TRBV7-9 and TRBJ1-2; the D gene is possibly TRBD1 (5 bases). Germline V gene data show CDR1 as SEHNR and CDR2 as FQNEAQ (reference sequence). With 5 bases removed from V and 0 bases from J, the gap between germline ends came to 10 bases. This CDR3 spans 14 amino acids. The CDR3 DNA reads as TGTGCCAGCAGCACCGACAGCTCTAACTATGGCTACACCTTC. Translating it yields CASSTDSSNYGYTF. Based on the CDR3 plus reference TRBV7-9 and TRBJ1-2, the full variable domain is DTGVSQNPRHKITKRGQNVTFRCDPISEHNRLYWYRQTLGQGPEFLTYFQNEAQLEKSRLLSDRFSAERPKGSFSTLEIQRTEQGDSAMYLCASSTDSSNYGYTFGSGTRLTVV.

The chain couples TRBV28 to TRBJ1-3, with 8 bases that match TRBD1. The CDR3 extends over 18 amino acids. Germline CDR1 MDHEN, CDR2 SYDVKM. V trimming: 2 bases; J trimming: 0 bases; junction bases outside the gene matches: 9. CDR3 amino acids: CASSLRLWQGASGNTIYF. As DNA, the CDR3 is TGTGCCAGCAGTTTAAGGCTTTGGCAGGGGGCCTCTGGAAACACCATATATTTT.

The chain has TRBV4-1 and TRBJ1-4, with 7 nucleotides matching TRBD1. Germline loops: CDR1 MGHRA, CDR2 YSYEKL. The CDR3 contains 16 residues. V lost 4 bases, J lost 5 bases, and 10 bases stayed unmatched. The CDR3 loop reads CASSPIWDSTNEKLFF. The CDR3 DNA follows: TGCGCCAGCAGCCCGATCTGGGACAGCACAAATGAAAAACTGTTTTTT.

The gene calls are TRBV19 and TRBJ1-1; D is unresolved. The CDR3 consists of 11 residues. Trimming pared 8 bases from V and 0 bases from J, leaving 4 bases between. Germline CDR1 and CDR2: LNHDA and SQIVND (reference sequence). CDR3 coding DNA: TGTGCCAGTCATCTGAACACTGAAGCTTTCTTT. Protein: CASHLNTEAFF.

The chain combines TRBV11-2 with TRBJ1-1; 9 bases are a match to TRBD1. CDR3 length: 17 residues. Germline V lookup: CDR1 SGHAT, CDR2 FQNNGV. With 2 bases clipped from V and 4 bases from J, the junction kept 11 bases outside the gene matches. CDR3 sequence (DNA): TGTGCCAGCAGCTTATCCCACAGGGGGCGCGTAAGCACTGAAGCTTTCTTT. It specifies CASSLSHRGRVSTEAFF. The variable domain in full, completed from reference TRBV11-2 and TRBJ1-1, reads EAGVAQSPRYKIIEKRQSVAFWCNPISGHATLYWYQQILGQGPKLLIQFQNNGVVDDSQLPKDRFSAERLKGVDSTLKIQPAKLEDSAVYLCASSLSHRGRVSTEAFFGQGTRLTVV.

J is TRBJ2-5 and V is TRBV2, with 13 nucleotides matching TRBD2. Trimming cost V 7 bases and J 2 bases; bases outside gene matches: 7. This CDR3 region has 16 residues. Germline values: CDR1 SNHLY, CDR2 FYNNEI. CDR3 in amino acids: CASTPGTSGAQETQYF. The CDR3 DNA sequence: TGTGCCAGCACCCCTGGGACTAGCGGGGCGCAAGAGACCCAGTACTTC.

This clone has only one observation. The gene calls are TRBV30 and TRBJ2-2, with TRBD1 identical over 8 bases. The CDR3 consists of 14 residues. The germline V gene encodes CDR1 GTSNPN and CDR2 SVGIG (reference sequence). The V gene end was trimmed by 5 bases and the J gene end by 0 bases; junction bases not matched to a gene: 2. DNA for the CDR3: TGTGCCTGGGCGGGACAGGCGAACACCGGGGAGCTGTTTTTT. Translating it yields CAWAGQANTGELFF.

V gene TRBV3-1 (or the pseudogene TRBV3-2) combines with J gene TRBJ2-7, with D hard to call. Between the trimmed V and J ends, which lost 1 base and 5 bases, there was a span of 3 bases. CDR3 length equals 11 residues. Germline lookup yields CDR1 LGHDT and CDR2 YNNKEL (reference sequence). In DNA form, the CDR3 reads TGTGCCAGCAGCCAAGGAGACGAGCAGTACTTC. Translated: CASSQGDEQYF.

This clone was seen once. V and J are TRBV27 and TRBJ2-4, with D maybe TRBD2 (6 bases). Trimming pared 5 bases from V and 8 bases from J, leaving 16 bases between. The germline V gene encodes CDR1 MNHEY and CDR2 SMNVEV (reference sequence). The CDR3 loop spans 14 amino acids. The CDR3 nucleotides are TGTGCCAGCAGTGTACTTAGTTCGGGGGACATTCAGTACTTC. Translated, it gives CASSVLSSGDIQYF.

The chain is built from TRBV14 and TRBJ2-7, with D hard to call. The length of the CDR3 is 13 residues. Between the trimmed V and J ends, which lost 1 base and 5 bases, there was a span of 9 bases. Per germline, CDR1 SGHDN and CDR2 FVKESK. The CDR3 is CASSQADVHEQYF. The CDR3 DNA reads as TGTGCCAGCAGCCAAGCCGACGTGCACGAGCAGTACTTC.

The chain links TRBV7-2 to TRBJ2-1; TRBD2 is a possible D gene (5 bases). V lost 5 bases and J 4 bases, leaving 15 bases between the germline ends. The CDR3 has 15 residues. Germline V lookup: CDR1 SGHTA, CDR2 FQGNSA. CDR3 amino acids: CASSADAGRYNEQFF. The CDR3 coding sequence is TGTGCCAGCAGCGCGGACGCGGGTCGGTACAATGAGCAGTTCTTC.

This clone was seen just once. The chain carries TRBV7-2 and TRBJ2-2; no reliable D call. The CDR3 sequence is 16 residues long. Germline values: CDR1 SGHTA, CDR2 FQGNSA. V lost 2 bases, J lost 2 bases, and 12 bases lay in between. The CDR3 is CASSLSSYPNTGELFF. Written as DNA, the CDR3 is TGTGCCAGCAGCTTATCATCTTACCCAAACACCGGGGAGCTGTTTTTT.

This clone was found once. The rearrangement joins TRBV11-3 to TRBJ2-3, with TRBD2 identical over 8 bases. This CDR3 region has 19 residues. Germline values: CDR1 SGHNT, CDR2 YENEEA. The V gene end was trimmed by 5 bases and the J gene end by 0 bases; junction bases not matched to a gene: 16. This CDR3 reads CASSPGASGLLFSTDTQYF. The CDR3 DNA reads as TGTGCCAGCAGCCCCGGGGCTAGCGGGTTGTTATTTAGCACAGATACGCAGTATTTT.

This clone has only a few counts. The J gene is TRBJ1-2, the V gene TRBV12-3 or TRBV12-4; maybe TRBD1 (5 bases). Trimming shortened V by 1 base and J by 4 bases, and 7 bases separated the two germline ends. CDR3 length: 13 residues. Here the CDR3 DNA reads TGTGCCAGCAGTTTAGGGGGCCCCTATGGCTACACCTTC. Protein sequence: CASSLGGPYGYTF.